This entry lists 5 T cell receptor beta chains sequenced from one sample in a study of identical twins. TCRdb fed the 5' RACE reads into MiXCR, producing one record per CDR3 protein. Here the sample spans 400,000 or so distinct CDR3 sequences, 9% being singletons. Sequencing was carried out using naive T cells sorted from blood. All receptors derive from a woman in her 50s in good health.

This clonotype has only a few counts. Here the CDR3 reads CAIKLAEGAGELFF. CDR3 DNA sequence: TGTGCCATCAAACTAGCGGAGGGGGCCGGGGAGCTGTTTTTT. This chain links TRBV10-3 with TRBJ2-2; 8 positions match TRBD2. The CDR3 extends over 14 amino acids. V gave up 7 bases and J gave up 6 bases; unmatched junction bases: 7. The germline CDR1 and CDR2 sequences are ENHRY and SYGVKD.

This clonotype has only a few counts. The rearrangement joins TRBV14 to TRBJ1-6; D is unresolved. The length of the CDR3 is 16 residues. The germline gives CDR1 SGHDN, CDR2 FVKESK. Trimming took off 1 base at V and 2 bases at J, with 9 bases between the two ends. The CDR3 DNA sequence: TGTGCCAGCAGCCAAGTACGGGGAACCTATAATTCACCCCTCCACTTT. This gives the protein CASSQVRGTYNSPLHF.

This sequence joins TRBV4-1 and TRBJ2-7, with 9 bases lining up with TRBD1. J was trimmed by 3 bases and V by 1 base; bases with no gene match: 7. The CDR3 has 16 residues. Germline V CDR1 and CDR2: MGHRA, YSYEKL. CDR3 loop: CASSQGPGQGVYEQYV. The CDR3 nucleotides are TGCGCCAGCAGCCAAGGGCCGGGACAGGGCGTCTACGAGCAGTACGTC.

This clonotype has a handful of counts. The gene calls are TRBV3-1 and TRBJ1-1; D gene uncertain. CDR1 and CDR2 from the germline V gene are LGHDT and YNNKEL (reference sequence). Deletions cut 0 bases from V and 8 bases from J, with 7 bases between. The CDR3 has 12 residues. The CDR3: CASSQDGREAFF. The CDR3 nucleotides are TGTGCCAGCAGCCAAGACGGGAGGGAAGCTTTCTTT.

This clonotype was seen only a few times. CDR3: CAISDEGGLGANVLTF. In DNA form, the CDR3 reads TGTGCCATCAGTGACGAGGGAGGGCTTGGGGCCAACGTCCTGACTTTC. The J gene is TRBJ2-6, the V gene TRBV10-3; 7 bases map to TRBD2. Germline loops: CDR1 ENHRY, CDR2 SYGVKD. Germline trimming cut 3 bases from V and 3 bases from J; bases unmatched to any gene: 5. The CDR3 is made up of 16 amino acids.